The T cell receptor beta chain under discussion was sequenced for a study of beta chain features in type 1 diabetes. Study conclusions and caveats: Equally in patients and controls, shorter templates might have been favored by PCR.

This CDR3 has 17 residues. Germline V gene data show CDR1 as SGHTA and CDR2 as FQGNSA. V lost 5 bases and J lost 2; bases outside the gene matches: 12. Expressed TCRB transcripts were sequenced, since all the RNA that had been isolated was reverse transcribed. TCRdb's copy holds only in-frame clones and misses some; the assay was immunoSEQ multiplex PCR. The table shows 900,000 or so clones, with 15% to 20% occurring only once. Only one heparinised blood draw was taken per donor, and its volume averaged around 120 mL. CD4+ cells of the naive, central memory, regulatory and stem cell-like memory types were sorted via CD45RO/CCR7/CD25/CD127/CD95/CD27. Concerning this clone: Its antigen remains unknown.

The TCR originated in a woman under 30 in good health. This sequence joins TRBV7-2 and TRBJ2-1; TRBD1 matches at 7 bases. Specimen: naive CD4+ T cells from blood. CDR3 in amino acids: CASSKGTALWAYNEQFF. The CDR3 DNA reads as TGTGCCAGCAGCAAAGGGACAGCGCTCTGGGCCTACAATGAGCAGTTCTTC.